Each of the 5 T cell receptor beta chains below was sequenced from the same sample in a study of shared clonotypes between healthy human individuals. Using immunoSEQ multiplex PCR, the repertoire was profiled, and TCRdb retains in-frame clones only, with some absent. The sample has over 400,000 clones, about 96% seen once. Sequencing input: naive CD4+ T cells sorted from blood. Subset: CD45RA+ positively selected. These receptors all stem from a young woman in good health.

This sequence joins TRBV19 and TRBJ2-2; tentatively, D is TRBD1 (5 bases). This CDR3 comprises 13 residues. Germline V gene sequence: CDR1 LNHDA, CDR2 SQIVND (reference sequence). Trimming removed 4 bases at V and 5 bases at J, with 8 bases between. The CDR3 region has the DNA TGTGCCAGTAGTACGACAGTGACCGGGGAGCTGTTTTTT. Protein: CASSTTVTGELFF. The whole variable domain, filled in from reference TRBV19 and TRBJ2-2, reads DGGITQSPKYLFRKEGQNVTLSCEQNLNHDAMYWYRQDPGQGLRLIYYSQIVNDFQKGDIAEGYSVSREKKESFPLTVTSAQKNPTAFYLCASSTTVTGELFFGEGSRLTVL.

The chain is built from TRBV6-6 and TRBJ2-1; 7 nucleotides line up with TRBD1. With 6 bases clipped from V and 9 bases from J, the junction kept 8 bases outside the gene matches. This CDR3 has 13 amino acids. Germline V gene sequence: CDR1 MNHNY, CDR2 SVGAGI (reference sequence). In DNA form, the CDR3 reads TGTGCCAGCAGCGGACAGGCGAGGGGTGAGCAGTTCTTC. The encoded protein is CASSGQARGEQFF.

The genes are TRBV5-6 and TRBJ1-1; TRBD1 might be the D (5 bases). Between the trimmed V and J ends, which lost 4 bases and 0 bases, there was a span of 13 bases. The CDR3 runs 15 residues. Germline V lookup: CDR1 SGHDT, CDR2 YYEEEE. CDR3 protein: CASSLEGTLNTEAFF. DNA for the CDR3: TGTGCCAGCAGCCTGGAAGGGACTTTGAACACTGAAGCTTTCTTT. Looking up the rest from reference TRBV5-6 and TRBJ1-1 gives the full variable domain: DAGVTQSPTHLIKTRGQQVTLRCSPKSGHDTVSWYQQALGQGPQFIFQYYEEEERQRGNFPDRFSGHQFPNYSSELNVNALLLGDSALYLCASSLEGTLNTEAFFGQGTRLTVV.

This clone showed up just once. V usage is TRBV5-4 and J usage is TRBJ2-3; D is unclear. Trimming took off 4 bases at V and 9 bases at J, with 12 bases between the two ends. Per the germline V gene, CDR1 is SGHNT and CDR2 is YYREEE (reference sequence). The length of the CDR3 is 12 residues. The CDR3 protein is CASSGGSLTQYF. In DNA form, the CDR3 reads TGTGCCAGCAGCGGCGGTAGCTTGACGCAGTATTTT.

V usage is TRBV18 and J usage is TRBJ1-4; D is undetermined. Trimming removed 5 bases from V and 0 bases from J, with 16 bases in between. CDR1 is KGHSH, CDR2 LQKENI, per germline. The CDR3 is 17 residues long. The CDR3 loop is CASSSQPTVTTNEKLFF. For the CDR3, the DNA is TGTGCCAGCTCATCCCAACCGACGGTGACAACTAATGAAAAACTGTTTTTT.